Presented here are 31 T cell receptor beta chains from one specimen sequenced in a study of response to subunit inactivated influenza vaccine (dated by TCRdb to the late 2010s). Receptors were amplified or captured by RT-PCR. The instrument given in TCRdb is Illumina HiSeq 2500. The public sequencing data were trimmed at Q25 with fastp and processed into clonotypes with MiXCR by TCRdb, which kept only in-frame beta chains. For every CDR3 protein sequence, its rows merge into one entry that carries the most common genes and DNA. Present in this sample are about 570,000 distinct CDR3 sequences, about 11% of which were seen just once. In total, the top ten clones hold 9.5% to 11% of the sample. The same data also went into a second study, on T cells expressing NK-cell markers. As that second study puts it: 5'RACE template switching, by which a universal primer site and unique molecular identifiers were added, was used to make TCR beta cDNA libraries.

The sequences come from PBMCs from blood, collected on the day of vaccination. The receptor source for this set is a middle-aged man who received an inactivated influenza vaccine. Donor details come from another sample of the same person, matched by shared clones.

V and J are TRBV4-3 and TRBJ2-1; TRBD2 matches at 9 bases. Germline lookup yields CDR1 LGHNA and CDR2 YSLEER. This CDR3 comprises 14 residues. J gave up 9 bases and V 3 bases, and 6 bases lay outside the gene matches. As DNA, the CDR3 is TGCGCCAGCAGCCAGGACCCTAGCGGGGTTGAGCAGTTCTTC. It is translated as CASSQDPSGVEQFF.

V gene TRBV29-1 combines with J gene TRBJ1-1; no definite D call. The CDR3 has 13 amino acids. The V gene's germline CDR1 is SQVTM and CDR2 ANQGSEA. Trimming stripped 7 bases from V and 6 bases from J, with 18 bases between. CDR3 region: CSGKDGLGSEAFF. In nucleotides, the CDR3 is TGCAGCGGTAAGGACGGCCTCGGGTCTGAAGCTTTCTTT.

This clonotype was seen only a few times. The chain employs TRBV7-6 and TRBJ1-1; 7 nucleotides agree with TRBD1. Germline trimming cut 3 bases from V and 1 base from J; bases unmatched to any gene: 5. The CDR3 loop spans 15 amino acids. From germline, CDR1 is SGHVS and CDR2 FNYEAQ. CDR3 loop: CASSLTGWGNTEAFF. CDR3 sequence (DNA): TGTGCCAGCAGCTTGACAGGGTGGGGGAACACTGAAGCTTTCTTT.

There are a few counts of this clonotype. This chain joins TRBV6-2 or TRBV6-3 and TRBJ2-7, with D unclear. This CDR3 contains 15 residues. V gave up 6 bases and J gave up 2 bases, with 17 bases separating them. Germline CDR1 and CDR2: MNHEY and SVGEGT. The CDR3 loop is CASRTPGVLAYEQYF. Written as DNA, the CDR3 is TGTGCCAGCAGGACCCCGGGCGTCTTAGCCTACGAGCAGTACTTC.

The V and J genes are TRBV12-3 or TRBV12-4 and TRBJ2-1, with a weak D call TRBD1 (5 bases). This CDR3 is 13 amino acids long. The V gene lost 5 bases and the J gene lost 7 bases, with 12 bases spanning the gap. CDR3 in DNA: TGTGCCAGCAGTCACAGGTTAGGGAATGAGCAGTTCTTC. Protein product: CASSHRLGNEQFF.

This clonotype turned up a few times. V and J are TRBV6-2 or TRBV6-3 and TRBJ2-3; no clear D gene. Trimming left V 0 bases short and J 0 bases short, with 13 bases between. Germline V CDR1 and CDR2: MNHEY, SVGEGT. This CDR3 spans 17 amino acids. The CDR3: CASSYSIEVGSTDTQYF. The CDR3 nucleotides read TGTGCCAGCAGTTACTCGATAGAGGTGGGGAGCACAGATACGCAGTATTTT.

This rearrangement joins TRBV20-1 to TRBJ2-1; D gene uncertain. V shed 0 bases and J shed 0 bases, with 12 bases lying between them. This CDR3 contains 16 residues. Germline V lookup: CDR1 DFQATT, CDR2 SNEGSKA (reference sequence). CDR3 sequence: CSAREELVTSYNEQFF. In DNA form, the CDR3 reads TGCAGTGCTAGAGAGGAGCTGGTCACCTCCTACAATGAGCAGTTCTTC.

This clonotype has a count of ten or more. This chain links TRBV28 with TRBJ2-2; no reliable D call. There are 13 residues in the CDR3. From germline, CDR1 is MDHEN and CDR2 SYDVKM. Trimming removed 3 bases from V and 5 bases from J, with 7 bases in between. CDR3 residues: CASSFPVTGELFF. CDR3 coding DNA: TGTGCCAGCAGTTTTCCGGTAACCGGGGAGCTGTTTTTT.

This clonotype was detected many times. The chain links TRBV5-5 to TRBJ2-7; possible D gene TRBD2, 5 bases. V dropped 2 bases and J dropped 0 bases, with 9 bases sitting between them. This CDR3 has 14 amino acids. Looked up from germline, CDR1 is SGHKS and CDR2 is YYEKEE (reference sequence). The CDR3 spells CASSLGRDSYEQYF. CDR3 in DNA: TGTGCCAGCAGCTTAGGCCGGGACTCCTACGAGCAGTACTTC.

This clonotype has at least ten counts. The rearrangement links TRBV29-1 to TRBJ2-5; D is perhaps TRBD2 (5 bases). This CDR3 spans 14 amino acids. Trimming took off 6 bases at V and 4 bases at J, with 18 bases between the two ends. The germline CDR1 and CDR2 sequences are SQVTM and ANQGSEA. The CDR3 bases are TGCAGCGTGGTACGCTCGGGGAATTCAGAGACCCAGTACTTC. Translating it yields CSVVRSGNSETQYF.

This chain uses TRBV28 with TRBJ1-5, with D unclear. The V and J ends lost 6 bases and 5 bases respectively, with 20 bases between them. Germline V gene lookup returns CDR1 MDHEN and CDR2 SYDVKM. This CDR3 spans 16 amino acids. The CDR3 sequence is CASRVEESLPDQPQHF. The CDR3 DNA reads as TGTGCCAGCAGGGTGGAGGAGTCCCTGCCGGATCAGCCCCAGCATTTT. The full variable domain, its missing parts supplied by reference TRBV28 and TRBJ1-5, is DVKVTQSSRYLVKRTGEKVFLECVQDMDHENMFWYRQDPGLGLRLIYFSYDVKMKEKGDIPEGYSVSREKKERFSLILESASTNQTSMYLCASRVEESLPDQPQHFGDGTRLSIL.

This chain uses TRBV20-1 with TRBJ1-5, with D possibly TRBD1 on 5 matching bases. Per the germline V gene, CDR1 is DFQATT and CDR2 is SNEGSKA (reference sequence). The length of the CDR3 is 13 residues. Trimming took 7 bases from V and 5 from J, leaving 15 bases between them. As DNA, the CDR3 is TGCAGTGTCCAGGGTCGGCTCGATCAGCCCCAGCATTTT. Translation: CSVQGRLDQPQHF.

The gene calls are TRBV6-5 and TRBJ1-4, with 9 bases lining up with TRBD1. The CDR3 has 15 amino acids. Trimming took 0 bases from V and 7 from J; bases not matched to a gene: 3. Germline CDR1 MNHEY, CDR2 SVGAGI. CDR3 protein: CASSYSGQGVEKLFF. CDR3 in DNA: TGTGCCAGCAGTTACTCGGGACAGGGTGTTGAAAAACTGTTTTTT.

A few counts support this clonotype. The J gene is TRBJ2-7, the V gene TRBV5-1; a weak D match, TRBD2 (5 bases). The CDR3 is made up of 16 amino acids. Germline values: CDR1 SGHRS, CDR2 YFSETQ. Deletions cut 0 bases from V and 4 bases from J, with 17 bases between. CDR3 sequence: CASSLARTSTPYEQYF. The CDR3 DNA is TGCGCCAGCAGCTTGGCTCGGACTTCCACCCCGTACGAGCAGTACTTC.

There are a few counts of this clonotype. V and J are TRBV5-1 and TRBJ2-2; no reliable D call. Deletions cut 0 bases from V and 7 bases from J, with 7 bases between. The CDR3 is 13 amino acids. CDR1 and CDR2 (germline): SGHRS, YFSETQ. The CDR3 coding sequence is TGCGCCAGCAGCTTGGACAGCGACGGGGAGCTGTTTTTT. Amino acids: CASSLDSDGELFF.

Note on this clonotype: This may arise from a read error, as a much more abundant clone is one base away. The rearrangement uses TRBV7-9 and TRBJ2-3; the D is unclear. V was cut by 5 bases and J by 3 bases, with 6 bases left in between. There are 12 residues in the CDR3. Germline loops: CDR1 SEHNR, CDR2 FQNEAQ (reference sequence). CDR3 loop: CASSQWTDTQYF. The CDR3 coding sequence is TGTGCCAGCAGCCAATGGACAGATACGCAGTATTTT.

This clonotype has only a few counts. V gene TRBV20-1 combines with J gene TRBJ2-5; perhaps TRBD1 as D (5 bases). The CDR3 runs 15 residues. CDR1 and CDR2 (germline): DFQATT, SNEGSKA (reference sequence). V shed 0 bases and J shed 4 bases, with 15 bases lying between them. The CDR3 protein is CSARDSIRGRETQYF. CDR3 coding DNA: TGCAGTGCTAGAGATTCAATAAGGGGCAGAGAGACCCAGTACTTC.

This clonotype appeared a few times. The chain employs TRBV15 and TRBJ1-1; unclear D gene. With 1 base removed from V and 0 bases from J, the gap between germline ends came to 6 bases. CDR3 length equals 14 residues. Per germline, CDR1 LNHNV and CDR2 YYDKDF (reference sequence). CDR3 in amino acids: CATSRAVLNTEAFF. The CDR3 bases are TGTGCCACCAGCAGAGCAGTTTTGAACACTGAAGCTTTCTTT.

This clonotype was counted only a few times. The V gene is TRBV10-3, the J gene TRBJ2-6, with D possibly TRBD2 on 6 matching bases. Germline V gives CDR1 ENHRY, CDR2 SYGVKD. The CDR3 loop spans 18 amino acids. V lost 3 bases to trimming and J lost 0 bases, with 15 bases between them. DNA of the CDR3: TGTGCCATCAGTGATCGGCGGGGCCATAGCTCTGGGGCCAACGTCCTGACTTTC. Translating gives CAISDRRGHSSGANVLTF.

The rearrangement joins TRBV4-2 to TRBJ2-1; no clear D. Germline V lookup: CDR1 LGHNA, CDR2 YNFKEQ. V gave up 0 bases and J gave up 9 bases, with 9 bases separating them. The CDR3 is 13 amino acids. CDR3 nucleotide sequence: TGTGCCAGCAGCCAAGATACCGGGCGTGAGCAGTTCTTC. Translated: CASSQDTGREQFF.

The chain combines TRBV6-6 with TRBJ2-7; weak D call: TRBD1 (5 bases). From germline, CDR1 is MNHNY and CDR2 SVGAGI (reference sequence). The CDR3 loop spans 13 amino acids. The germline V and J ends were trimmed by 8 bases and 2 bases, with 13 bases remaining between them. Here the CDR3 reads CASGVGRAYEQYF. The CDR3 nucleotides read TGTGCCAGCGGCGTCGGCAGGGCCTACGAGCAGTACTTC.

The CDR3, as DNA: TGCGCCAGCAGCGACGGGGCGAACTATGGCTACACCTTC. It codes for CASSDGANYGYTF. V usage is TRBV5-1 and J usage is TRBJ1-2; weak D call: TRBD1 (5 bases). The V and J ends lost 4 bases and 2 bases respectively, with 9 bases between them. Germline V lookup: CDR1 SGHRS, CDR2 YFSETQ. The CDR3 is 13 residues long. Together with reference TRBV5-1 and TRBJ1-2, the CDR3 gives the full variable domain: KAGVTQTPRYLIKTRGQQVTLSCSPISGHRSVSWYQQTPGQGLQFLFEYFSETQRNKGNFPGRFSGRQFSNSRSEMNVSTLELGDSALYLCASSDGANYGYTFGSGTRLTVV.

The chain links TRBV7-3 to TRBJ2-1; perhaps TRBD2 as D (6 bases). CDR1 and CDR2 from the germline V gene are SGHTA and FQGTGA. The length of the CDR3 is 17 residues. V lost 1 base and J lost 0, with 13 bases in between. The CDR3 DNA is TGTGCCAGCAGCTTAATCGTCGGGGGAAACTCCTACAATGAGCAGTTCTTC. This translates into CASSLIVGGNSYNEQFF.

This clonotype has a count of ten or more. This chain joins TRBV7-8 and TRBJ2-1; D gene unclear. This CDR3 spans 13 amino acids. V was clipped by 2 bases and J by 3 bases, with 5 bases between them. Germline values: CDR1 SGHVS, CDR2 FQNEAQ. CDR3 nucleotides: TGTGCCAGCAGCTTAAACTTCTACAATGAGCAGTTCTTC. Protein: CASSLNFYNEQFF.

This clonotype was seen only a few times. The CDR3 loop reads CASSLMVPGEDKLFF. The CDR3 DNA sequence: TGTGCCAGCAGCTTAATGGTCCCAGGGGAGGACAAACTGTTTTTT. The rearrangement joins TRBV11-2 to TRBJ1-4; maybe TRBD1 (6 bases). The germline CDR1 and CDR2 sequences are SGHAT and FQNNGV. This CDR3 has 15 residues. Between the trimmed V and J ends, which lost 2 bases and 11 bases, there was a span of 18 bases.

Many counts were recorded for this clonotype. The chain employs TRBV20-1 and TRBJ2-1, with 8 bases lining up with TRBD2. V was pared by 0 bases and J by 1 base, with 5 bases of the junction left unmatched. Germline V gene lookup returns CDR1 DFQATT and CDR2 SNEGSKA (reference sequence). CDR3 size: 16 residues. The CDR3 bases are TGCAGTGCTAGAGATCTAGCGGGTGGTTCCTACAATGAGCAGTTCTTC. This codes for CSARDLAGGSYNEQFF.

This clonotype has only a few counts. The rearrangement joins TRBV5-1 to TRBJ2-7, with D possibly TRBD1 on 6 matching bases. This CDR3 spans 15 amino acids. Trimming took off 4 bases at V and 7 bases at J, with 21 bases between the two ends. In germline, CDR1 is SGHRS, CDR2 YFSETQ. In DNA form, the CDR3 reads TGCGCCAGCAGCCCGCGCTCCCGACAGGCTGGAGAGCAGTACTTC. This gives the protein CASSPRSRQAGEQYF.

Ten or more counts support this clonotype. The chain couples TRBV5-6 to TRBJ1-2, with 7 bases aligning to TRBD1. Trimming cost V 5 bases and J 3 bases; bases outside gene matches: 7. Germline V CDR1 and CDR2: SGHDT, YYEEEE. The CDR3 loop spans 14 amino acids. This chain's CDR3 is CASREGQTYYGYTF. CDR3 nucleotides: TGTGCCAGCAGAGAGGGACAGACTTACTATGGCTACACCTTC.

The chain combines TRBV12-3 or TRBV12-4 with TRBJ2-7, with TRBD1 as a possible D gene (6 bases). The CDR3 sequence is 16 residues long. V dropped 5 bases and J dropped 5 bases, with 22 bases sitting between them. CDR3 in amino acids: CASSPQTGLGGNEQYF. CDR3 DNA: TGTGCCAGCAGTCCACAGACAGGCCTTGGGGGAAACGAGCAGTACTTC.

This sequence joins TRBV12-3 or TRBV12-4 and TRBJ2-7; 9 bases are shared with TRBD2. V shed 6 bases and J 2 bases; nucleotides not matched to a gene: 5. CDR3 length: 14 amino acids. The CDR3 protein is CASSRRLAAYEQYF. The DNA for the CDR3 is TGTGCCAGCAGCCGAAGACTAGCGGCCTACGAGCAGTACTTC.

This clonotype was counted many times. V is TRBV7-2 and J is TRBJ2-3; possible D gene TRBD1, 6 bases. The ends were cut back, 7 bases at V and 2 bases at J, with 16 bases in the middle. Germline CDR1 reads SGHTA; CDR2 reads FQGNSA. The CDR3 spans 15 residues. The CDR3 sequence is CASNRPGHTTDTQYF. The DNA of the CDR3 is TGTGCCAGCAATCGACCGGGACATACCACAGATACGCAGTATTTT.